This T cell receptor (beta chain) is from a study of shared clonotypes between healthy human individuals. Overall study: Those who served as donors were a couple of women and a few men between the ages of 18 and 49.

Generated by immunoSEQ multiplex PCR, the TCRdb table keeps only in-frame clones and is missing some. The sample consists of around 510,000 clones, around 76% of them appearing once. As regards this clone: Its cognate antigen is unknown.

Trimming cost V 4 bases and J 6 bases, with 17 bases left between them. This CDR3 comprises 15 residues. CDR1 SGDLS and CDR2 YYNGEE come from the germline V gene. Notes on the study in general: Sampling covered nothing but blood. Tissue TCR repertoires likely differ from those found in blood.

Material: PBMCs. The sequence was collected from a woman aged 40 to 49 in good health. Some clones in this sample may be carry-over from other donors' samples. The chain uses TRBV9 and TRBJ1-5; possibly TRBD1 for D (5 bases). The CDR3 here is CASSPAGALGQPQHF. The CDR3 DNA is TGTGCCAGCAGCCCAGCCGGGGCCTTGGGTCAGCCCCAGCATTTT.